The 14 T cell receptor beta chains listed next were all sequenced from one sample in a study of CD8 T cells in ankylosing spondylitis. Study results and caveats: The study identified a TCR beta motif of eight highly homologous variants that appeared characteristic of ankylosing spondylitis blood.

TCRdb reprocessed the 5' RACE reads via MiXCR and lists one record per CDR3 protein. The table has a few hundred thousand distinct CDR3 sequences, 17% seen once. Antigens of these TCRs are unknown. The sample comprised blood, either unsorted or a sorted T cell fraction (not recorded which). Receptors were obtained from a male donor with ankylosing spondylitis.

Only a few counts were recorded for this clonotype. The chain combines TRBV7-9 with TRBJ1-2; D is unresolved. Between the trimmed V and J ends, which lost 7 bases and 0 bases, there was a span of 12 bases. Germline CDR1 SEHNR, CDR2 FQNEAQ (reference sequence). The length of the CDR3 is 14 residues. This chain's CDR3 is CASTETAANYGYTF. CDR3 nucleotide sequence: TGTGCCAGCACCGAGACGGCAGCTAACTATGGCTACACCTTC.

This clonotype was seen a handful of times. The chain joins TRBV13 to TRBJ2-5, with 9 bases matching TRBD2. Trimming removed 4 bases from V and 2 bases from J; junction bases left unmatched: 5. The germline gives CDR1 PRHDT, CDR2 FYEKMQ (reference sequence). The CDR3 sequence is 15 residues long. The CDR3 bases are TGTGCCAGCAGCTCAGGACTAGCGAAACAAGAGACCCAGTACTTC. The encoded protein is CASSSGLAKQETQYF.

This clonotype has ten or more counts. This chain uses TRBV29-1 with TRBJ2-7; TRBD2 matches at 7 bases. This CDR3 region has 12 residues. The ends lost 7 bases at V and 5 bases at J; junction bases unmatched: 8. The germline gives CDR1 SQVTM, CDR2 ANQGSEA. For the CDR3, the DNA is TGCAGCGCGAAAGGTGGGGGGGACGAGCAGTACTTC. Protein: CSAKGGGDEQYF.

This clonotype was detected only a few times. This rearrangement joins TRBV5-1 to TRBJ2-1; TRBD1 or TRBD2 may be the D gene (5 bases each). Looked up from germline, CDR1 is SGHRS and CDR2 is YFSETQ. The CDR3 has 13 residues. V was pared by 0 bases and J by 9 bases, with 10 bases between. For the CDR3, the DNA is TGCGCCAGCAGCTTGGAAACTGGGGGTGAGCAGTTCTTC. Protein product: CASSLETGGEQFF.

The rearrangement links TRBV6-2 or TRBV6-3 to TRBJ2-7; the D gene is possibly TRBD1 (5 bases). V was shortened by 3 bases and J by 5 bases, with 14 bases between the two germline ends. Germline values: CDR1 MNHEY, CDR2 SVGEGT. This CDR3 has 14 amino acids. CDR3 region: CASSYVQGRNEQYF. The CDR3 bases are TGTGCCAGCAGTTATGTCCAGGGTCGGAACGAGCAGTACTTC.

The rearrangement uses TRBV21-1 and TRBJ1-1; TRBD1 reflects the table's D call only, with no check against the DNA. TRBV21-1 is a pseudogene segment. The CDR3 sequence is 14 residues long. CDR3 DNA: TGTGCCAGCGGCAGGGGCGGGGGGAACACTGAAGCTTTCTTT. It yields the protein CASGRGGGNTEAFF.

The chain recombines TRBV4-3 with TRBJ2-4, with 11 bases fitting TRBD1. V trimming: 4 bases; J trimming: 6 bases; junction bases outside the gene matches: 5. There are 15 residues in the CDR3. From germline, CDR1 is LGHNA and CDR2 YSLEER. CDR3 protein: CASSPRTGGLNIQYF. The CDR3 region has the DNA TGCGCCAGCAGCCCAAGGACAGGGGGCCTAAACATTCAGTACTTC.

This clonotype was picked up a small number of times. This chain links TRBV28 with TRBJ2-1; 8 bases agree with TRBD2. Trimming at V came to 7 bases and at J to 0 bases, leaving 8 bases not matched to a gene. This CDR3 comprises 16 residues. Germline loops: CDR1 MDHEN, CDR2 SYDVKM. The CDR3 coding sequence is TGTGCCAGCACCCCCCCAACTAGCGGCTCCTACAATGAGCAGTTCTTC. Encoded protein: CASTPPTSGSYNEQFF. The complete variable domain, with remaining parts taken from reference TRBV28 and TRBJ2-1, reads DVKVTQSSRYLVKRTGEKVFLECVQDMDHENMFWYRQDPGLGLRLIYFSYDVKMKEKGDIPEGYSVSREKKERFSLILESASTNQTSMYLCASTPPTSGSYNEQFFGPGTRLTVL.

The chain has TRBV20-1 and TRBJ2-3, with D perhaps TRBD1 (6 bases). Trimming removed 6 bases from V and 4 bases from J, with 20 bases in between. The CDR3 is 15 amino acids. Germline CDR1 is DFQATT and CDR2 is SNEGSKA (reference sequence). The CDR3 loop is CSARASPRGADTQYF. CDR3 coding DNA: TGCAGTGCCCGAGCTAGCCCCAGGGGAGCAGATACGCAGTATTTT.

This clonotype has just a few counts. The chain employs TRBV12-3 or TRBV12-4 and TRBJ1-5; 9 bases match TRBD1. The CDR3 is made up of 16 amino acids. Losses at the gene ends were 6 bases for V and 2 bases for J; bases not matched to a gene: 8. DNA of the CDR3: TGTGCCAGCAGACCAACAGGGGGCGCTGGCAATCAGCCCCAGCATTTT. The encoded protein is CASRPTGGAGNQPQHF.

This chain connects TRBV6-5 to TRBJ1-3; D unclear. Trimming pared 2 bases from V and 0 bases from J, leaving 8 bases between. From germline, CDR1 is MNHEY and CDR2 SVGAGI. The CDR3 is 15 amino acids. The CDR3: CASSYRKGSGNTIYF. As DNA, the CDR3 is TGTGCCAGCAGTTACAGGAAGGGCTCTGGAAACACCATATATTTT.

The chain links TRBV28 to TRBJ2-5, with D uncertain. CDR1 MDHEN and CDR2 SYDVKM come from the germline V gene. V was shortened by 6 bases and J by 1 base, with 9 bases between the two germline ends. CDR3 length: 13 amino acids. The CDR3 protein is CASSRNLQETQYF. Here the CDR3 DNA reads TGTGCCAGCAGCCGGAACCTCCAAGAGACCCAGTACTTC.

The chain has TRBV7-9 and TRBJ1-1, with D possibly TRBD1 on 6 matching bases. The V end lost 1 base, the J end lost 4 bases, and 13 bases lay between the germline ends. From germline, CDR1 is SEHNR and CDR2 FQNEAQ (reference sequence). This CDR3 has 15 residues. CDR3 region: CASSLGTQGRTEAFF. As DNA, the CDR3 is TGTGCCAGCAGCTTAGGTACACAGGGCCGCACTGAAGCTTTCTTT.

This chain links TRBV5-4 with TRBJ2-5, with a weak D call TRBD1 (6 bases). The CDR3 has 15 amino acids. V gave up 3 bases and J gave up 7 bases, with 19 bases separating them. Looked up from germline, CDR1 is SGHNT and CDR2 is YYREEE (reference sequence). CDR3: CASSYLRGGPGTQYF. CDR3 in DNA: TGTGCCAGCAGCTACCTTCGAGGGGGACCGGGGACCCAGTACTTC.